A single sample is the source of the 22 T cell receptor beta chains below, sequenced in a study of blood T cells in healthy people across ages (dated by TCRdb to between 2015 and 2017). Libraries were prepared through 5' RACE. Sequencing took place on an Illumina HiSeq 2500. A second PCR of roughly 6 to 11 cycles was run with a J-beta primer mix and a sample-barcoded 5' primer. TCRdb cleaned the public reads at Q25 with fastp, built clones with MiXCR and kept in-frame beta chains. Each record represents a unique CDR3 protein, reported with the most common genes and DNA among its rows. In this sample the table shows more than 800,000 distinct CDR3 sequences, around 30% of which occur a single time. The ten largest clones represent roughly 17% of the sample. Sequenced material: blood. The source of these receptors is a woman of 80 years or more in good health.

This clonotype has a handful of counts. The chain recombines TRBV5-5 with TRBJ1-6; unclear D gene. The CDR3 sequence is 13 residues long. Trimming cost V 3 bases and J 10 bases, with 11 bases left between them. Per germline, CDR1 SGHKS and CDR2 YYEKEE (reference sequence). CDR3 region: CASSSSWISPLHF. The CDR3 nucleotides read TGTGCCAGCAGCTCGAGCTGGATCTCACCCCTCCACTTT.

In this sample, this clonotype turned up a few times. This chain links TRBV20-1 with TRBJ1-5; the match to TRBD1 covers 7 bases. The CDR3 sequence is 16 residues long. With 0 bases clipped from V and 0 bases from J, the junction kept 5 bases outside the gene matches. The germline gives CDR1 DFQATT, CDR2 SNEGSKA (reference sequence). Written as DNA, the CDR3 is TGCAGTGCTAGAGAGGGGGGACAGATTAGCAATCAGCCCCAGCATTTT. Protein: CSAREGGQISNQPQHF.

The chain uses TRBV10-3 and TRBJ1-2; 7 bases match TRBD1. J gave up 4 bases and V 6 bases, and 11 bases lay outside the gene matches. This CDR3 is built from 15 residues. Germline CDR1 ENHRY, CDR2 SYGVKD. The CDR3 DNA reads TGTGCCATCAGGTTAAAGACAGGGAGTGCCTATGGCTACACCTTC. Residues: CAIRLKTGSAYGYTF.

This clonotype was seen more than once but under ten times. The genes are TRBV4-1 and TRBJ1-5; TRBD1 matches 8 bases. Germline V gene sequence: CDR1 MGHRA, CDR2 YSYEKL. The J segment lost 2 bases and the V segment lost 0 bases, leaving 3 bases of the junction unmatched. The CDR3 sequence is 16 residues long. This chain's CDR3 is CASSQDSGGGNQPQHF. Here the CDR3 DNA reads TGCGCCAGCAGCCAAGATTCAGGGGGCGGCAATCAGCCCCAGCATTTT.

This clonotype has only a few counts. A much larger clone differs by one base, so this may be a read error. The chain couples TRBV7-2 to TRBJ1-2; the D gene is possibly TRBD1 (5 bases). Trimming pared 4 bases from V and 5 bases from J, leaving 14 bases between. The CDR3 contains 14 residues. CDR1 and CDR2 (germline): SGHTA, FQGNSA. The CDR3 protein is CASSWGTQAYGYTF. The CDR3 coding sequence is TGTGCCAGCAGCTGGGGCACCCAAGCGTATGGCTACACCTTC.

Many counts were recorded for this clonotype. The genes are TRBV6-2 or TRBV6-3 and TRBJ1-2, with TRBD1 as a possible D gene (5 bases). Germline V gene lookup returns CDR1 MNHEY and CDR2 SVGEGT. Trimming stripped 4 bases from V and 7 bases from J, with 16 bases between. This CDR3 has 14 residues. CDR3 protein: CASSFGTAGGGYTF. CDR3 nucleotide sequence: TGTGCCAGCAGTTTCGGGACGGCCGGCGGTGGCTACACCTTC.

This clonotype was counted at least ten times. The chain carries TRBV20-1 and TRBJ2-1; TRBD1 matches 9 bases. V shed 5 bases and J 5 bases; nucleotides not matched to a gene: 13. Germline CDR1 and CDR2: DFQATT and SNEGSKA (reference sequence). CDR3 length equals 16 residues. CDR3 sequence: CSAAAYRGRGNNEQFF. CDR3 in DNA: TGCAGTGCTGCCGCATACAGGGGGCGAGGGAACAATGAGCAGTTCTTC.

Comments on this clonotype: Just one base apart from a much larger clone, this may be a read error. The chain carries TRBV7-2 and TRBJ2-5, with TRBD2 matching over 10 bases. V trimming: 5 bases; J trimming: 4 bases; junction bases outside the gene matches: 4. This CDR3 has 14 residues. Per germline, CDR1 SGHTA and CDR2 FQGNSA. The CDR3 DNA is TGTGCCAGCAGCATGGGACTAGCGTTAGAGACCCAGTACTTC. It encodes CASSMGLALETQYF. The full variable domain, with the rest looked up from reference TRBV7-2 and TRBJ2-5, is GAGVSQSPSNKVTEKGKDVELRCDPISGHTALYWYRQSLGQGLEFLIYFQGNSAPDKSGLPSDRFSAERTGGSVSTLTIQRTQQEDSAVYLCASSMGLALETQYFGPGTRLLVL.

The chain is built from TRBV18 and TRBJ1-5; D gene ambiguous. This CDR3 spans 14 amino acids. CDR1 and CDR2 (germline): KGHSH, LQKENI. Trimming cost V 1 base and J 4 bases, with 8 bases left between them. CDR3 in amino acids: CASSPQSENQPQHF. The CDR3 DNA reads as TGTGCCAGCTCACCACAGTCTGAGAATCAGCCCCAGCATTTT.

For the CDR3, the DNA is TGTGCCACCAGCTCGCGAGATGAAAAACTGTTTTTT. This translates into CATSSRDEKLFF. The J gene is TRBJ1-4, the V gene TRBV24-1; unclear D gene. The CDR3 spans 12 residues. Trimming pared 7 bases from V and 6 bases from J, leaving 8 bases between. Germline CDR1 reads KGHDR; CDR2 reads SFDVKD.

In the case of this clonotype: A single base separates this from a much larger clone, so it may be a read error. The chain carries TRBV5-1 and TRBJ2-5, with TRBD1 matching over 9 bases. Looked up from germline, CDR1 is SGHRS and CDR2 is YFSETQ. With V trimmed by 0 bases and J by 11 bases, 14 bases remained unmatched. CDR3 length: 16 residues. Written as DNA, the CDR3 is TGCGCCAGCAGCTTGGCCGGGACAGGGAACTTCAATGAGCAGTACTTC. This gives the protein CASSLAGTGNFNEQYF.

This clonotype has a count of ten or more. The CDR3 bases are TGTGCCATCAGTGAGGACGGTTTCAATCAGCCCCAGCATTTT. Translation gives CAISEDGFNQPQHF. This rearrangement joins TRBV10-3 to TRBJ1-5; D is unresolved. Germline CDR1 is ENHRY and CDR2 is SYGVKD. The CDR3 spans 14 residues. Trimming removed 2 bases at V and 3 bases at J, with 8 bases between.

About this clonotype: Relative to the germline gene, one junction end is altered; a read error may explain this. The chain employs TRBV7-8 and TRBJ2-3; no clear D gene. Germline CDR1 is SGHVS and CDR2 is FQNEAQ. The length of the CDR3 is 12 residues. The CDR3 coding sequence is TGTACCAGCAGCGCTAGCACAGATACGCAGTATTTT. It translates to CTSSASTDTQYF.

The chain has TRBV7-2 and TRBJ1-2; weak D call: TRBD1 (5 bases). There are 15 residues in the CDR3. Trimming cost V 3 bases and J 2 bases, with 13 bases left between them. Per the germline V gene, CDR1 is SGHTA and CDR2 is FQGNSA. The CDR3 DNA is TGTGCCAGCAGCTTCAAGACAAGGACAAACTATGGCTACACCTTC. Protein: CASSFKTRTNYGYTF.

This clonotype appeared a few times. The genes are TRBV29-1 and TRBJ2-1; possibly TRBD2 for D (5 bases). CDR3 length: 12 residues. The germline gives CDR1 SQVTM, CDR2 ANQGSEA. DNA for the CDR3: TGCACCGGGGTATTGGGAGAAAACGAGCAGTTCTTC. It yields the protein CTGVLGENEQFF.

This clonotype was found many times. The chain joins TRBV27 to TRBJ2-3; 13 nucleotides agree with TRBD2. This CDR3 has 19 amino acids. J was trimmed by 10 bases and V by 6 bases; bases with no gene match: 22. Per the germline V gene, CDR1 is MNHEY and CDR2 is SMNVEV (reference sequence). CDR3 sequence (DNA): TGTGCCAGCAGGCCCCTGGCCGGGACTAGCGGGGTCACGCCGCGGGCGCAGTATTTT. Translating it yields CASRPLAGTSGVTPRAQYF.

Concerning this clonotype itself: A much larger clonotype is one base distant, so this may be a read error. The chain employs TRBV24-1 and TRBJ2-7; 8 bases are a match to TRBD2. The germline CDR1 and CDR2 sequences are KGHDR and SFDVKD. Losses at the gene ends were 5 bases for V and 7 bases for J; bases not matched to a gene: 9. The CDR3 consists of 14 residues. The CDR3 protein is CATSARGGYNEQYF. Written as DNA, the CDR3 is TGTGCCACCAGTGCGCGCGGGGGGTACAATGAGCAGTACTTC.

This clonotype has a single count. The CDR3: CASSFGQASQPQHF. Here the CDR3 DNA reads TGTGCCAGCAGTTTCGGCCAAGCAAGTCAGCCCCAGCATTTT. This rearrangement joins TRBV28 to TRBJ1-5; D call uncertain. Per germline, CDR1 MDHEN and CDR2 SYDVKM. The CDR3 has 14 amino acids. Deletions cut 3 bases from V and 6 bases from J, with 12 bases between.

This sequence joins TRBV18 and TRBJ2-1; tentative D call: TRBD1 (6 bases). The ends were cut back, 4 bases at V and 6 bases at J, with 16 bases in the middle. The CDR3 has 15 residues. Germline loops: CDR1 KGHSH, CDR2 LQKENI. The CDR3 nucleotides are TGTGCCAGCTCACACGGATCCAGGGGCGGCAATGAGCAGTTCTTC. Translated: CASSHGSRGGNEQFF.

The sample holds a few counts of this clonotype. This chain links TRBV27 with TRBJ2-5; 10 bases are shared with TRBD1. Germline V CDR1 and CDR2: MNHEY, SMNVEV (reference sequence). The CDR3 has 13 amino acids. Trimming at V came to 6 bases and at J to 7 bases, leaving 5 bases not matched to a gene. The CDR3 sequence: CASRWTGGGTQYF. CDR3 nucleotide sequence: TGTGCCAGCAGGTGGACAGGGGGAGGGACCCAGTACTTC.

V gene TRBV20-1 combines with J gene TRBJ1-2; 11 nucleotides line up with TRBD1. After removal of 3 bases from V and 8 bases from J, the junction contained 5 bases not matched to a gene. The CDR3 has 13 amino acids. Germline CDR1 is DFQATT and CDR2 is SNEGSKA (reference sequence). CDR3 sequence reads: CSARDRGRGGYTF. Here the CDR3 DNA reads TGCAGTGCTAGGGACAGGGGGCGCGGGGGCTACACCTTC.

The chain employs TRBV27 and TRBJ2-1; TRBD1 is a possible D gene (6 bases). Germline lookup yields CDR1 MNHEY and CDR2 SMNVEV (reference sequence). The V end lost 4 bases, the J end lost 4 bases, and 11 bases lay between the germline ends. This CDR3 region has 14 residues. CDR3 sequence (DNA): TGTGCCAGCAGTTCCTTGGACAGATACAATGAGCAGTTCTTC. Its protein product is CASSSLDRYNEQFF.